The 26 T cell receptor beta chains listed next were all sequenced from one sample in a study of regulatory dendritic cells for organ transplantation (dated by TCRdb to 2016 to 2017). Library creation used the immunoSEQ multiplex PCR assay. Imported from immuneACCESS, the table was reduced by TCRdb to in-frame sequences with V and J called. These copies leave out some clones; in studies compared against another copy, an unresolved V gene accounts for under half, and the cause of the remainder is not known. This sample comprises 20,000 or so clones, roughly 85% of them detected only once. 0.26% of the sample comes from the top ten. These TCRs are of unknown antigen specificity. Sorted T cell subsets were CFSE-labeled and co-cultured for about five days with allogeneic regulatory or mature dendritic cells at a 1:10 DC:T ratio. Sequenced material: naive CD4+ T cells from blood cultured with dendritic cells. This sample's cell subset or site label indicates: CD45RA+ naive T cells. The receptors derive from a human donor in good health.

This clone was counted only a few times. This chain uses TRBV19 with TRBJ2-7, with 7 bases lining up with TRBD2. The CDR3 totals 15 residues. J was trimmed by 4 bases and V by 2 bases; bases with no gene match: 8. Germline CDR1 and CDR2: LNHDA and SQIVND (reference sequence). CDR3 protein: CASSILAEVGYEQYF. In DNA form, the CDR3 reads TGTGCCAGTAGTATACTAGCGGAAGTCGGGTACGAGCAGTACTTC.

This clone was detected only once. This chain uses TRBV29-1 with TRBJ2-2; 8 bases line up with TRBD1. CDR1 SQVTM and CDR2 ANQGSEA come from the germline V gene. The V and J ends lost 5 bases and 2 bases, in that order; junction bases with no gene match: 1. This CDR3 region has 13 residues. DNA for the CDR3: TGCAGCGTTTCAGGGGGCAACACCGGGGAGCTGTTTTTT. Its translation: CSVSGGNTGELFF.

The rearrangement joins TRBV19 to TRBJ1-5; D remains unclear. The germline V gene encodes CDR1 LNHDA and CDR2 SQIVND (reference sequence). Trimming pared 2 bases from V and 0 bases from J, leaving 8 bases between. This CDR3 has 15 residues. The DNA for the CDR3 is TGTGCCAGTAGTATAAGCGGGGATAGCAATCAGCCCCAGCATTTT. Its protein product is CASSISGDSNQPQHF.

This chain joins TRBV11-2 and TRBJ1-3; D gene ambiguous. The germline gives CDR1 SGHAT, CDR2 FQNNGV. The CDR3 runs to 17 residues. With 5 bases removed from V and 0 bases from J, the gap between germline ends came to 17 bases. CDR3 in amino acids: CASSPRSQAFSGNTIYF. The CDR3 DNA sequence: TGTGCCAGCAGCCCCCGGTCGCAGGCGTTCTCTGGAAACACCATATATTTT.

This clone occurred once. The chain couples TRBV28 to TRBJ2-5; TRBD2 might be the D (6 bases). TRBJ2-7 explains the end of the DNA better; the J call may be wrong. CDR1 and CDR2 from the germline V gene are MDHEN and SYDVKM. The CDR3 spans 15 residues. The DNA for the CDR3 is TGTGCCAGCAGGGAACCGGGACTCCCCCCCTACGAGCAGTACTTC. Translating it yields CASREPGLPPYEQYF.

The chain is built from TRBV18 and TRBJ1-4; maybe TRBD1 (6 bases). The V gene lost 2 bases and the J gene lost 2 bases, with 15 bases spanning the gap. This CDR3 is 17 amino acids long. Germline V CDR1 and CDR2: KGHSH, LQKENI. The chain's CDR3 is CASSPTGTPATNEKLFF. CDR3 nucleotide sequence: TGTGCCAGCTCACCAACAGGGACCCCTGCTACTAATGAAAAACTGTTTTTT. Complete variable domain (other parts from reference TRBV18 and TRBJ1-4): NAGVMQNPRHLVRRRGQEARLRCSPMKGHSHVYWYRQLPEEGLKFMVYLQKENIIDESGMPKERFSAEFPKEGPSILRIQQVVRGDSAAYFCASSPTGTPATNEKLFFGSGTQLSVL.

The chain joins TRBV18 to TRBJ1-1; 7 bases are a match to TRBD1. Germline lookup yields CDR1 KGHSH and CDR2 LQKENI. Unmatched junction bases numbered 8, after V lost 6 bases and J lost 4 bases. This CDR3 contains 14 residues. The DNA for the CDR3 is TGTGCCAGCTCTCCCGACAGGGTCGGCACTGAAGCTTTCTTT. It is translated as CASSPDRVGTEAFF.

The chain carries TRBV18 and TRBJ2-1; maybe TRBD2 (5 bases). V was cut by 4 bases and J by 10 bases, with 20 bases left in between. The CDR3 length is 15 residues. Germline V gene lookup returns CDR1 KGHSH and CDR2 LQKENI. DNA for the CDR3: TGTGCCAGCTCACTCTCGGGGAACCCTTTATCGGAGCAGTTCTTC. Its protein product is CASSLSGNPLSEQFF.

The chain carries TRBV19 and TRBJ1-1; D remains unclear. V lost 8 bases to trimming and J lost 1 base, with 11 bases between them. The CDR3 runs 13 residues. Germline V gene sequence: CDR1 LNHDA, CDR2 SQIVND (reference sequence). CDR3 region: CASARTENTEAFF. The CDR3 nucleotides are TGTGCCAGTGCCAGGACGGAGAACACTGAAGCTTTCTTT.

The V gene is TRBV7-2, the J gene TRBJ1-2; possibly TRBD1 for D (5 bases). This CDR3 comprises 13 residues. Germline V CDR1 and CDR2: SGHTA, FQGNSA. The V end was cut by 4 bases, the J end by 5 bases, with 11 bases between. The CDR3 DNA is TGTGCCAGCAGCTCTCCAGGGACTTATGGCTACACCTTC. Amino acid sequence: CASSSPGTYGYTF.

The chain uses TRBV15 and TRBJ1-5, with D hard to call. This CDR3 has 19 amino acids. Germline V gene sequence: CDR1 LNHNV, CDR2 YYDKDF (reference sequence). Trimming cost V 0 bases and J 4 bases, with 22 bases left between them. CDR3 protein: CATSRDPHRHLTRNQPQHF. The CDR3 DNA reads as TGTGCCACCAGCAGAGATCCCCACCGCCACCTCACGAGGAATCAGCCCCAGCATTTT.

This chain links TRBV6-5 with TRBJ2-5, with D perhaps given as TRBD1 or TRBD2 (5 bases each). V lost 7 bases, J lost 1 base, and 10 bases lay in between. Germline V lookup: CDR1 MNHEY, CDR2 SVGAGI. CDR3 length: 13 amino acids. CDR3 sequence (DNA): TGTGCCAGCAAACGGGACGCCCAAGAGACCCAGTACTTC. It yields the protein CASKRDAQETQYF.

The chain has TRBV9 and TRBJ1-3; D unclear. The CDR3 totals 18 residues. Trimming took 0 bases from V and 0 from J, leaving 16 bases between them. CDR1 is SGDLS and CDR2 is YYNGEE in the germline V gene. The CDR3 region is CASSVVPSGPYSGNTIYF. The CDR3 DNA follows: TGTGCCAGCAGCGTAGTTCCGTCAGGTCCTTACTCTGGAAACACCATATATTTT.

The chain combines TRBV29-1 with TRBJ1-3; D is undetermined. The V and J ends lost 4 bases and 4 bases respectively, with 17 bases between them. Germline V gene sequence: CDR1 SQVTM, CDR2 ANQGSEA. The CDR3 runs 15 residues. The CDR3 nucleotides are TGCAGCGTTGCGGTTCGGGGAGGTGGCGGAAACACCATATATTTT. The encoded protein is CSVAVRGGGGNTIYF.

This chain joins TRBV7-2 and TRBJ2-2; TRBD2 matches at 12 bases. V lost 3 bases to trimming and J lost 6 bases; unmatched junction nucleotides: 5. The germline gives CDR1 SGHTA, CDR2 FQGNSA. The CDR3 runs to 16 residues. Written as DNA, the CDR3 is TGTGCCAGCAGCTTTTTTGGGACTAGCGGGCCCGGGGAGCTGTTTTTT. This codes for CASSFFGTSGPGELFF. The whole variable domain, filled in from reference TRBV7-2 and TRBJ2-2, reads GAGVSQSPSNKVTEKGKDVELRCDPISGHTALYWYRQSLGQGLEFLIYFQGNSAPDKSGLPSDRFSAERTGGSVSTLTIQRTQQEDSAVYLCASSFFGTSGPGELFFGEGSRLTVL.

J is TRBJ2-3 and V is TRBV7-9; TRBD2 aligns across 13 bases. With 7 bases clipped from V and 4 bases from J, the junction kept 5 bases outside the gene matches. CDR1 is SEHNR, CDR2 FQNEAQ, per germline (reference sequence). CDR3 size: 15 residues. CDR3 DNA sequence: TGTGCCAGCACGGGTACTAGCGGGGGGGCAGATACGCAGTATTTT. The encoded protein is CASTGTSGGADTQYF. Filled out from reference TRBV7-9 and TRBJ2-3, the complete variable domain reads DTGVSQNPRHKITKRGQNVTFRCDPISEHNRLYWYRQTLGQGPEFLTYFQNEAQLEKSRLLSDRFSAERPKGSFSTLEIQRTEQGDSAMYLCASTGTSGGADTQYFGPGTRLTVL.

The chain is built from TRBV7-8 and TRBJ2-1; 13 nucleotides line up with TRBD2. V lost 10 bases to trimming and J lost 7 bases; unmatched junction nucleotides: 22. The CDR3 has 19 amino acids. Germline CDR1 SGHVS, CDR2 FQNEAQ. In DNA, the CDR3 is TGTGCCACCCTTAAGGTCGCTAGGACTAGCGGGAGTTTCAGGAATGAGCAGTTCTTC. This gives the protein CATLKVARTSGSFRNEQFF.

This chain links TRBV30 with TRBJ1-2; TRBD1 might be the D (6 bases). V was cut by 3 bases and J by 7 bases, with 21 bases left in between. Looked up from germline, CDR1 is GTSNPN and CDR2 is SVGIG (reference sequence). This CDR3 comprises 15 residues. CDR3 residues: CAWSGQISPIFGYTF. As DNA, the CDR3 is TGTGCCTGGAGCGGACAGATTTCTCCTATCTTTGGCTACACCTTC.

This chain connects TRBV30 to TRBJ2-5, with D uncertain. The germline V gene has CDR1 GTSNPN and CDR2 SVGIG (reference sequence). This CDR3 has 13 residues. V dropped 1 base and J dropped 4 bases, with 10 bases sitting between them. Here the CDR3 DNA reads TGTGCCTGGAGTGCCTGGCGCGGAGAGACCCAGTACTTC. Translated: CAWSAWRGETQYF. Supplemented by reference TRBV30 and TRBJ2-5, the full variable domain reads SQTIHQWPATLVQPVGSPLSLECTVEGTSNPNLYWYRQAAGRGLQLLFYSVGIGQISSEVPQNLSASRPQDRQFILSSKKLLLSDSGFYLCAWSAWRGETQYFGPGTRLLVL.

V is TRBV21-1 and J is TRBJ1-2; no check of the table's D call, TRBD1, against the DNA was made. TRBV21-1 is listed as a pseudogene. CDR3 length: 16 amino acids. CDR3 sequence: CASSSLQDRGGYGYTF. CDR3 nucleotide sequence: TGTGCCAGCAGCAGCCTTCAGGACAGGGGTGGCTATGGCTACACCTTC.

In nucleotides, the CDR3 is TGTGCCAGCAGCCGATGGAACACTGAAGCTTTCTTT. Amino acid sequence: CASSRWNTEAFF. The gene calls are TRBV5-8 and TRBJ1-1; D remains ambiguous. The CDR3 runs to 12 residues. Germline CDR1 and CDR2: SGHTS and YDEGEE. Trimming shortened V by 4 bases and J by 1 base, and 5 bases separated the two germline ends.

The chain has TRBV28 and TRBJ1-3; no clear D. This CDR3 contains 12 residues. V lost 2 bases, J lost 11 bases, and 10 bases lay in between. Germline CDR1 MDHEN, CDR2 SYDVKM. CDR3 bases: TGTGCCAGCAGTTTAAGTCCGGGATCCATATATTTT. Its translation is CASSLSPGSIYF.

The rearrangement uses TRBV28 and TRBJ2-7, with TRBD1 as a possible D gene (7 bases). Germline V gene data show CDR1 as MDHEN and CDR2 as SYDVKM. Trimming cost V 5 bases and J 4 bases, with 18 bases left between them. CDR3 length: 15 amino acids. CDR3 protein: CASSKRGGGKYEQYF. The DNA for the CDR3 is TGTGCCAGCAGTAAACGAGGAGGGGGCAAGTACGAGCAGTACTTC.

This sequence joins TRBV4-1 and TRBJ2-2; D possibly corresponds to TRBD2 (7 bases). The CDR3 contains 17 residues. V lost 0 bases and J 2 bases, leaving 13 bases between the germline ends. CDR1 MGHRA and CDR2 YSYEKL come from the germline V gene. CDR3 region: CASSQDGTGGNTGELFF. The CDR3 DNA sequence: TGCGCCAGCAGCCAAGATGGAACGGGGGGCAACACCGGGGAGCTGTTTTTT.

This clone has just a few counts. The V gene is TRBV6-1, the J gene TRBJ1-2; unclear D gene. The V gene lost 4 bases and the J gene lost 0 bases, with 6 bases spanning the gap. Germline CDR1 is MNHNS and CDR2 is SASEGT. The CDR3 spans 13 residues. The DNA for the CDR3 is TGTGCCAGCAGTGCTGTAGCTAACTATGGCTACACCTTC. Amino acid sequence: CASSAVANYGYTF.

This clone is a singleton in its sample. The rearrangement uses TRBV5-1 and TRBJ1-1; possible D gene TRBD1, 6 bases. Trimming cost V 4 bases and J 14 bases, with 24 bases left between them. Germline-derived CDR1 and CDR2 are SGHRS and YFSETQ. There are 14 residues in the CDR3. CDR3 in DNA: TGCGCCAGCAGCCGGAGGCCGGACAGCGCTGACATGTTCTTT. It specifies CASSRRPDSADMFF.